What follows is one TCR beta chain and its context. The sample holds many counts of this clonotype. It lacks a known antigen. The sample holds no much larger clone one base away, and base qualities are not on file. This record comes from a study of regulatory T cells in long-lasting Graves disease (dated by TCRdb to the early 2020s). About the investigation overall: Patients with newly diagnosed Graves' disease had been on antithyroid drugs for under 3 months. Peripheral blood TCR sequencing and RNA sequencing compared persistent Graves' disease patients with newly diagnosed Graves' disease patients. The study took place in China and was registered as a clinical trial. TCR sequencing covered some 13 persistent and approximately 20 newly diagnosed Graves' disease patients, some 33 samples in total.

Spanning cysteine to phenylalanine, the CDR3 consists of 15 amino acids. Only the CDR3 region is kept as DNA, spanning 45 bases read in frame from base 1. The germline V gene specifies MDHEN as CDR1 and SYDVKM as CDR2. Trimming removed 3 bases from V and 4 bases from J; the gene matches leave 6 bases unexplained. Summary of the overall study and its limitations: Patients with persistent disease shared more public clonotypes (approximately 2,500) than newly diagnosed patients did (nearly 1,000). Persistent disease showed preferential use of TRBV28, TRBJ1-2 and TRBJ2-5, whereas newly diagnosed disease favored TRBV20-1 and TRBJ2-1. The small sample size was acknowledged by the authors as a limitation that may reduce accuracy. Persistent Graves' disease patients showed lower TCR Shannon entropy and fewer highly expanded clones than newly diagnosed patients, suggesting clonal expansion. Only peripheral blood was studied, because thyroid tissue, the primary lesion, was inaccessible. Only the TCR beta chain was sequenced and analyzed.

The time point label of this sample denotes: newly diagnosed GD, antithyroid drugs for less than 3 months. For both TCR sequencing and RNA sequencing, RNA was extracted from PBMCs using TRIzol. The diagnosis of Graves' disease followed American Thyroid Association guidelines. The patients came from an endocrinology department in Xi'an, China. Each patient gave about 8.1 milliliters of peripheral blood, collected in an EDTA anticoagulant tube. Ficoll Paque Plus density gradient separation was used to isolate PBMCs, and no further T cell sorting was performed. An Agilent 2100 Bioanalyzer and agarose gel were used to check RNA quality, and a NanoDrop 2000 was used to measure RNA concentration. Receptor libraries were prepared by multiplex PCR. This sample was sequenced with an Illumina HiSeq 4000. iRepertoire HTBI primers and Arm-PCR amplification of CDR3 regions were used to construct TCR beta libraries. Before sequencing, the PCR products underwent gel purification. From the authors' description of their analysis: Gene usage analysis of CDR3 amino acid clonotypes relied on the approximately 60 TRBV and fewer than 15 TRBJ segments identified across samples. Filtered high-quality paired reads were merged into contigs using COPE and FqMerger. BLAST was used to align contigs to IMGT TRBV, TRBD and TRBJ reference genes, with CDR3 defined following IMGT. Any clonotype with a frequency above 0.1% was classified as a highly expanded clone. Shannon entropy was used to measure repertoire diversity, and the Gini coefficient was used to measure V-J evenness. A clonotype found in more than one individual was treated as public. TCRdb ran its own pipeline on the public reads, namely fastp trimming at Q25 and MiXCR clone calling, and kept in-frame beta chains. All rows with the same CDR3 protein become a single entry with the most common DNA and genes. The authors' filters were not applied to this entry. For this sample the table gives under 450,000 distinct CDR3 sequences, of which 12% were detected only once. The ten largest account for approximately 20% of the sample.

The same specimen was also included in a second study, on T cells in Graves' hyperthyroidism and ophthalmopathy. In that second paper, the authors write: Stable Graves' hyperthyroidism was defined as no progression to ophthalmopathy during 18 months of follow-up. Hyperthyroidism patients were newly diagnosed, had a disease duration of under 2 months, and were aged 18 to 65 years. Any patient with an uncontrolled infection, another autoimmune disease, pregnancy or lactation was excluded. Clinical symptoms, serum thyroxine and TRAb, thyroid ultrasound, and orbital computed tomography formed the basis for the diagnoses. For the first round of RT-PCR on the TCR CDR3, the HTBI primer set was used together with the Qiagen OneStep RT-PCR kit. Most expanded thyroid clonotypes (frequency above 0.001) were also detected in blood, suggesting blood repertoires may reflect thyroid immune responses. A 13 V-J signature model separated ophthalmopathy from stable hyperthyroidism, with approximately 86% sensitivity and roughly 82% specificity in cross-validation and 80%/75% in testing. In validation, progression to ophthalmopathy was predicted by the model with 70.59% sensitivity and 72.22% specificity, a median of about 6.8 months before onset. To identify distinguishing TCR V-J signatures, a discovery cohort of roughly 100 patients was used, comprising 40 to 45 with Graves' ophthalmopathy and some 60 with stable Graves' hyperthyroidism. An independent validation cohort of about 19 hyperthyroidism patients and approximately 17 patients who later progressed to ophthalmopathy tested prospective prediction of ophthalmopathy. The roughly 91 discovery patients were randomly divided into training and test sets at a 7:3 ratio. In addition, the study compared T-cell repertoires in thyroid tissue and in blood from six Graves' hyperthyroidism patients. After blood sampling, hyperthyroidism patients were treated with methimazole at a starting dose of 30 mg daily, and ophthalmopathy patients were treated with high-dose intravenous methylprednisolone. The libraries were constructed in a second round of multiplex PCR and then size-selected and purified. Libraries were sequenced paired-end with 100 bp reads on an Illumina HiSeq2000. SOAPnuke was used to process the raw data, with reads discarded if the reads contained adapters or uncalled bases, had a mean Phred below 15, or lacked an exact constant-primer or identifier match. COPE v1.2.5 was used to merge the high-quality paired reads, and each unique nucleotide sequence was defined as a clonotype. MiTCR v1.1 was used to align the clonotypes against IMGT TRBV, TRBD and TRBJ reference segments. The analysis was restricted to V-J combinations with a frequency above 0.0001, which together covered approximately 99% of the repertoires. A TCS score was defined as the ratio of F50 (clonal expansion) to E x V (chaos), with BLOSUM62-based TCRdist applied between CDR3 peptides within each V-J. Welch's t-statistics and random forest reduced some 510 V-J features to 13, which were used in a naive Bayes classifier (R e1071). Sample size was not statistically predetermined, and blinding of investigators to group allocation was not performed. According to the paper, TCR Vbeta CDR3 sequencing was carried out on 120 to 150 peripheral blood samples, which came from 40 to 45 ophthalmopathy, around 75 hyperthyroidism and 17 progressor patients.

This receptor was taken from a woman aged 18-29 years with Graves disease. Donor details come from another sample of the same person, matched by shared clones. Specimen: peripheral blood mononuclear cells (PBMCs), collected at new diagnosis, from a patient treated with antithyroid drugs. The chain is made from TRBV28 and TRBJ2-3, and TRBD2 aligns with 8 junction nucleotides. The CDR3 region has the sequence CASSFSSGSADTQYF. The DNA is as follows: TGTGCCAGCAGTTTTTCCAGCGGGAGCGCAGATACGCAGTATTTT.